Listed below are T cell receptor beta chains from one sample, sequenced in a study of neoadjuvant anti-PD-1 for oral cavity cancer. Libraries were prepared by immunoSEQ multiplex PCR; TCRdb keeps only in-frame clonotypes and omits some of them. The sample lists 7,000 to 9,000 clones, about 62% occurring once. Sequences were derived from PBMCs, sampled after nivolumab (anti-PD-1) treatment. The receptors originated from a person between 40 and 85 years old with oral cavity squamous cell carcinoma. The CDR3 runs from the conserved cysteine through the conserved F or W. A D gene is named only where the DNA matches it firmly. Clone size is given for some rows only: seen once, a few or many times, or a class if the clone is expanded.

.	TRBV11-2	.	TRBJ2-5	CASSPRFLAGILETQYF	TGTGCCAGCAGCCCTCGATTTTTGGCGGGAATATTAGAGACCCAGTACTTC
.	TRBV11-2	.	TRBJ2-7	CASSPSRLEQYF	TGTGCCAGCAGCCCATCCAGGCTAGAGCAGTACTTC
.	TRBV18	.	TRBJ1-6	CASSPGAGNHSPLHF	TGTGCCAGCTCACCCGGGGCAGGGAATCATTCACCCCTCCACTTT
.	TRBV7-2	.	TRBJ2-5	CASSLMVAGRETQYF	TGTGCCAGCAGCTTAATGGTCGCAGGGAGGGAGACCCAGTACTTC
.	TRBV28	TRBD2	TRBJ2-1	CASTRTSGGSAEQFF	TGTGCCAGCACCAGGACTAGCGGGGGGTCTGCTGAGCAGTTCTTC
.	TRBV7-9	TRBD2	TRBJ2-3	CASSSWPSGGDTDTQYF	TGTGCCAGCAGCTCCTGGCCTAGCGGGGGGGACACAGATACGCAGTATTTT
.	TRBV13	.	TRBJ2-5	CASSRALEETQYF	TGTGCCAGCAGCCGGGCGCTGGAAGAGACCCAGTACTTC
.	TRBV7-2	.	TRBJ2-7	CASSSRGTEQYF	TGTGCCAGCAGCTCAAGGGGTACCGAGCAGTACTTC
.	TRBV5-4	TRBD2	TRBJ2-5	CASSQGTSGAGETQYF	TGTGCCAGCAGCCAGGGGACTAGCGGGGCGGGGGAGACCCAGTACTTC
few	TRBV7-6	TRBD2	TRBJ2-2	CASSTGLGFAGELFF	TGTGCCAGCAGCACGGGACTAGGATTCGCCGGGGAGCTGTTTTTT
.	TRBV5-1	TRBD1	TRBJ1-2	CASSLKTGYGYTF	TGCGCCAGCAGCTTAAAGACAGGGTATGGCTACACCTTC
.	TRBV10-3	TRBD1	TRBJ2-7	CAISVGQGASEQYF	TGTGCCATCAGTGTAGGACAGGGCGCTTCCGAGCAGTACTTC
.	TRBV4-2	TRBD2	TRBJ2-2	CASSQVTSGGLDLNTGELFF	TGTGCCAGCAGCCAAGTCACTAGCGGGGGGCTCGACCTTAACACCGGGGAGCTGTTTTTT
.	TRBV19	.	TRBJ1-4	CASSIGLTTNEKLFF	TGTGCCAGTAGTATAGGGCTTACAACTAATGAAAAACTGTTTTTT
.	TRBV6-4	TRBD2	TRBJ2-3	CASSGTSGADTQYF	TGTGCCAGCAGTGGGACTAGCGGGGCAGATACGCAGTATTTT
.	TRBV4-3	.	TRBJ1-6	CASSHGNKGYNSPLHF	TGCGCCAGCAGCCACGGGAACAAGGGCTATAATTCACCCCTCCACTTT
.	TRBV10-3	TRBD1	TRBJ1-3	CAIGGGSSGNTIYF	TGTGCCATCGGAGGGGGCAGTTCCGGAAACACCATATATTTT
few	TRBV7-2	.	TRBJ1-3	CASSLGAAGNTIYF	TGTGCCAGCAGCTTAGGAGCAGCTGGAAACACCATATATTTT
.	TRBV9	TRBD2	TRBJ2-1	CASSPTGTSNEQFF	TGTGCCAGCAGCCCCACCGGGACTAGCAATGAGCAGTTCTTC
.	TRBV13	TRBD2	TRBJ2-1	CASSSSSGGAFGSSYNEQFF	TGTGCCAGCAGCTCAAGTAGCGGGGGGGCTTTTGGCAGCTCCTACAATGAGCAGTTCTTC
.	TRBV25-1	.	TRBJ1-1	CASSVGPLNAFF	TGTGCCAGCAGTGTTGGGCCTTTAAATGCTTTCTTT
.	TRBV7-2	.	TRBJ1-1	CASSPGPLYGAFF	TGTGCCAGCAGCCCCGGACCCCTCTACGGGGCTTTCTTT
.	TRBV20-1	.	TRBJ1-5	CSAGTLDAQHF	TGCAGTGCTGGGACCCTAGATGCCCAGCATTTT
.	TRBV7-9	TRBD1	TRBJ2-1	CASSYQGAGGNEQFF	TGTGCCAGCAGCTACCAGGGGGCCGGGGGCAATGAGCAGTTCTTC
.	TRBV5-1	.	TRBJ1-2	CASSLGTTAVSNYGYTF	TGCGCCAGCAGCCTTGGGACGACAGCGGTATCTAACTATGGCTACACCTTC
.	TRBV7-2	TRBD1	TRBJ1-1	CASSPNRGLGTEAFF	TGTGCCAGCAGCCCAAACAGGGGGCTGGGCACTGAAGCTTTCTTT
.	TRBV7-2	.	TRBJ1-4	CASSWGGGNNEKLFF	TGTGCCAGCAGCTGGGGAGGGGGAAATAATGAAAAACTGTTTTTT
.	TRBV15	TRBD2	TRBJ2-2	CATSIGRAGELFF	TGTGCCACCAGTATCGGGAGGGCCGGGGAGCTGTTTTTT
.	TRBV9	.	TRBJ2-2	CASSVGVANTGELFF	TGTGCCAGCAGCGTAGGGGTCGCGAACACCGGGGAGCTGTTTTTT
.	TRBV2	.	TRBJ2-5	CASNERRGRETQYF	TGTGCCAGCAACGAACGGAGGGGTCGGGAGACCCAGTACTTC
.	TRBV6-5	TRBD1	TRBJ1-1	CASRRTGFEDTEAFF	TGTGCCAGCAGGAGGACAGGGTTTGAGGACACTGAAGCTTTCTTT
.	TRBV2	.	TRBJ2-2	CASSQASRGGELFF	TGTGCCAGCAGTCAAGCCTCCAGGGGTGGGGAGCTGTTTTTT
.	TRBV7-6	.	TRBJ2-2	CASSLDGNTGELFF	TGTGCCAGCAGCTTAGATGGGAACACCGGGGAGCTGTTTTTT
.	TRBV5-1	TRBD2	TRBJ2-3	CASSLGVTSGGTDTQYF	TGCGCCAGCAGCTTGGGCGTGACTAGCGGAGGCACAGATACGCAGTATTTT
once	TRBV5-6	.	TRBJ2-3	CASSLGPGWGAGTDTQYF	TGTGCCAGCAGCTTGGGGCCCGGGTGGGGGGCAGGCACAGATACGCAGTATTTT
few	TRBV2	TRBD1	TRBJ1-6	CASTVGQGYNSPLHF	TGTGCCAGCACGGTAGGACAGGGCTATAATTCACCCCTCCACTTT
few	TRBV30	.	TRBJ2-1	CAWSKVLSGNEQFF	TGTGCCTGGAGTAAGGTGTTGAGTGGGAATGAGCAGTTCTTC
.	TRBV14	.	TRBJ1-1	CASSLRGGGTEAFF	TGTGCCAGCAGCCTTCGGGGGGGAGGGACTGAAGCTTTCTTT
.	TRBV11-2	TRBD2	TRBJ2-2	CASSLTASGGAIITGELFF	TGTGCCAGCAGCTTAACGGCTAGCGGGGGGGCCATTATCACCGGGGAGCTGTTTTTT
few	TRBV10-1	.	TRBJ2-7	CASSESIGDPYEQYF	TGCGCCAGCAGTGAGTCGATTGGGGACCCCTACGAGCAGTACTTC
.	TRBV5-4	.	TRBJ1-2	CASNSNRELQGYTF	TGTGCCAGCAATTCAAACCGGGAGCTTCAGGGCTACACCTTC
few	TRBV5-6	.	TRBJ1-4	CASSTGGDEKLFF	TGTGCCAGCAGCACCGGGGGGGATGAAAAACTGTTTTTT
.	TRBV19	.	TRBJ1-6	CASAIAGTINSPLHF	TGTGCCAGCGCCATCGCCGGGACAATTAATTCACCCCTCCACTTT
.	TRBV28	TRBD1	TRBJ1-2	CASHAIADRARANYGYTF	TGTGCCAGCCATGCCATCGCAGACAGGGCGCGCGCTAACTATGGCTACACCTTC
.	TRBV19	.	TRBJ1-6	CASKGRGSYNSPLHF	TGTGCCAGTAAGGGCCGGGGCTCCTATAATTCACCCCTCCACTTT
.	TRBV11-2	.	TRBJ2-1	CASSFLGGGSYNEQFF	TGTGCCAGCAGCTTTTTGGGGGGGGGCTCTTACAATGAGCAGTTCTTC
.	TRBV7-9	.	TRBJ2-5	CASSLRQGTQETQYF	TGTGCCAGCAGCTTGCGGCAGGGGACACAAGAGACCCAGTACTTC
.	TRBV6-5	.	TRBJ1-4	CASSPPQSTEKLFF	TGTGCCAGCAGTCCGCCTCAGTCGACCGAAAAACTGTTTTTT
.	TRBV4-2	TRBD1	TRBJ2-1	CASSQAPTGYNEQFF	TGTGCCAGCAGCCAAGCCCCGACAGGGTACAATGAGCAGTTCTTC
few	TRBV19	.	TRBJ2-5	CASSIGDRLQETQYF	TGTGCCAGTAGTATAGGGGACCGGCTCCAAGAGACCCAGTACTTC
few	TRBV30	.	TRBJ1-5	CALTRDHSNQPQHF	TGTGCCTTGACGCGAGATCATAGCAATCAGCCCCAGCATTTT
.	TRBV9	.	TRBJ2-3	CASSVVPGTRDTQYF	TGTGCCAGCAGCGTAGTTCCGGGGACAAGGGATACGCAGTATTTT
.	TRBV5-4	TRBD1	TRBJ2-2	CASSTQGQGALNTGELFF	TGTGCCAGCAGCACCCAGGGACAGGGGGCCCTGAACACCGGGGAGCTGTTTTTT